The 22 T cell receptor beta chains reported below all come from one sample, sequenced in a study of blood T cell repertoires in COVID-19. Measured with immunoSEQ multiplex PCR; TCRdb has only the in-frame clones, and not every one. Found here are approximately 85,000 clones, roughly 88% of them singletons; the top ten hold about 1%. The sequencing input was peripheral blood. The source of these receptors is a woman in her fifties or sixties in a cohort sampled during active COVID-19.

The V call is TRBV7-3, the J call TRBJ2-1; 10 bases are shared with TRBD2. This CDR3 has 16 amino acids. Looked up from germline, CDR1 is SGHTA and CDR2 is FQGTGA. Trimming took 5 bases from V and 4 from J; bases not matched to a gene: 8. CDR3 sequence (DNA): TGTGCCAGCAGCGTTGAGGGACTAGCGTCGTACAATGAGCAGTTCTTC. This encodes CASSVEGLASYNEQFF.

The chain links TRBV27 to TRBJ1-2; the D gene is possibly TRBD1 (5 bases). Germline values: CDR1 MNHEY, CDR2 SMNVEV (reference sequence). This CDR3 region has 14 residues. Trimming stripped 3 bases from V and 6 bases from J, with 14 bases between. CDR3 protein: CASSFLGTLNGYTF. DNA of the CDR3: TGTGCCAGCAGTTTCCTTGGGACTCTTAATGGCTACACCTTC.

The chain couples TRBV7-3 to TRBJ1-1; 9 bases align to TRBD1. The CDR3 is 13 amino acids. The germline CDR1 and CDR2 sequences are SGHTA and FQGTGA. V trimming: 4 bases; J trimming: 7 bases; junction bases outside the gene matches: 4. The CDR3 DNA reads TGTGCCAGCAGCTCGGGACAGGGTGTTGAAGCTTTCTTT. Encoded protein: CASSSGQGVEAFF.

The chain uses TRBV6-5 and TRBJ2-2; perhaps TRBD2 as D (6 bases). Looked up from germline, CDR1 is MNHEY and CDR2 is SVGAGI. The CDR3 totals 16 residues. Trimming shortened V by 0 bases and J by 5 bases, and 13 bases separated the two germline ends. CDR3 sequence reads: CASSYSFGSGTGELFF. The CDR3 DNA follows: TGTGCCAGCAGTTACTCCTTCGGGAGTGGAACCGGGGAGCTGTTTTTT.

The chain has TRBV30 and TRBJ2-7; D ambiguous. V was shortened by 3 bases and J by 6 bases, with 15 bases between the two germline ends. The germline CDR1 and CDR2 sequences are GTSNPN and SVGIG (reference sequence). The CDR3 extends over 13 amino acids. The CDR3 sequence is CAWRPQVLPEQYF. The DNA of the CDR3 is TGTGCCTGGAGGCCCCAGGTTCTGCCCGAGCAGTACTTC. The complete variable domain, with remaining parts taken from reference TRBV30 and TRBJ2-7, reads SQTIHQWPATLVQPVGSPLSLECTVEGTSNPNLYWYRQAAGRGLQLLFYSVGIGQISSEVPQNLSASRPQDRQFILSSKKLLLSDSGFYLCAWRPQVLPEQYFGPGTRLTVT.

This clone appeared once. The V and J genes are TRBV2 and TRBJ1-2, with D uncertain. The germline CDR1 and CDR2 sequences are SNHLY and FYNNEI. The CDR3 covers 13 residues. Trimming left V 6 bases short and J 6 bases short, with 14 bases between. The CDR3 spells CASSSGMRDGYTF. The DNA for the CDR3 is TGTGCCAGCAGCTCGGGGATGCGAGATGGCTACACCTTC. The full variable domain, with the rest looked up from reference TRBV2 and TRBJ1-2, is EPEVTQTPSHQVTQMGQEVILRCVPISNHLYFYWYRQILGQKVEFLVSFYNNEISEKSEIFDDQFSVERPDGSNFTLKIRSTKLEDSAMYFCASSSGMRDGYTFGSGTRLTVV.

This clone was recorded once. The CDR3 here is CASSLGGRGGTDTQYF. DNA of the CDR3: TGCGCCAGCAGCTTGGGTGGCAGGGGGGGCACAGATACGCAGTATTTT. The rearrangement links TRBV5-1 to TRBJ2-3, with D possibly matching TRBD1 (7 bases). Trimming shortened V by 0 bases and J by 1 base, and 12 bases separated the two germline ends. CDR3 length: 16 residues. Germline loops: CDR1 SGHRS, CDR2 YFSETQ.

V and J are TRBV28 and TRBJ2-4; D gene ambiguous. The CDR3 is made up of 14 amino acids. CDR1 and CDR2 from the germline V gene are MDHEN and SYDVKM. Trimming took off 6 bases at V and 0 bases at J, with 9 bases between the two ends. CDR3 nucleotides: TGTGCCAGCAGCCGAGTTTTAGCCAAAAACATTCAGTACTTC. This gives the protein CASSRVLAKNIQYF.

V and J are TRBV27 and TRBJ2-7; no clear D. The CDR3 totals 14 residues. V was shortened by 6 bases and J by 2 bases, with 14 bases between the two germline ends. Germline assignment: CDR1 MNHEY and CDR2 SMNVEV (reference sequence). Written as DNA, the CDR3 is TGTGCCAGCAGCGGCCCGTTCGAGGCCTACGAGCAGTACTTC. Translating gives CASSGPFEAYEQYF.

The count of this clone is one. The chain recombines TRBV18 with TRBJ2-3, with a possible D match to TRBD2 (6 bases). V lost 10 bases, J lost 5 bases, and 16 bases lay in between. The CDR3 runs to 13 residues. Germline CDR1 reads KGHSH; CDR2 reads LQKENI. In nucleotides, the CDR3 is TGTGCCACCTGGGAAGTGCGGGGAGATACGCAGTATTTT. Encoded protein: CATWEVRGDTQYF.

The J gene is TRBJ2-3, the V gene TRBV3-1 (or the pseudogene TRBV3-2); no clear D. V was trimmed by 6 bases and J by 2 bases, leaving 6 bases between them. Germline V gene sequence: CDR1 LGHDT, CDR2 YNNKEL (reference sequence). This CDR3 has 12 amino acids. Here the CDR3 reads CASSSTTDTQYF. The CDR3 DNA follows: TGTGCCAGCAGTAGTACCACAGATACGCAGTATTTT.

The gene calls are TRBV6-5 and TRBJ1-1; 9 bases match TRBD1. The CDR3 consists of 13 residues. CDR1 is MNHEY, CDR2 SVGAGI, per germline. The junction had 10 bases not matched to a gene; V was cut back by 9 bases and J by 8 bases. As DNA, the CDR3 is TGTGCCAGTTTTCTCCCCGGGACAGGGGAAGCTTTCTTT. Its translation is CASFLPGTGEAFF.

V gene TRBV9 combines with J gene TRBJ2-1; 8 bases align to TRBD2. Trimming at V came to 0 bases and at J to 8 bases, leaving 10 bases not matched to a gene. Germline values: CDR1 SGDLS, CDR2 YYNGEE. The CDR3 runs to 16 residues. This chain's CDR3 is CASSVGRGGRADEQFF. CDR3 nucleotides: TGTGCCAGCAGCGTAGGACGGGGGGGCAGGGCGGATGAGCAGTTCTTC.

The chain couples TRBV28 to TRBJ1-1; no reliable D call. The CDR3 sequence is 15 residues long. The V gene lost 3 bases and the J gene lost 1 base, with 12 bases spanning the gap. Germline V gene sequence: CDR1 MDHEN, CDR2 SYDVKM. The CDR3 DNA follows: TGTGCCAGCAGTTTCGGCTGGGCAGGGAACACTGAAGCTTTCTTT. Its protein is CASSFGWAGNTEAFF.

The J gene is TRBJ2-1, the V gene TRBV28; 7 bases line up with TRBD1. Germline V gives CDR1 MDHEN, CDR2 SYDVKM. V was clipped by 7 bases and J by 7 bases; unmatched bases: 10. CDR3 length: 14 amino acids. CDR3 region: CASTPPGQSNEQFF. The CDR3 DNA is TGTGCCAGCACCCCCCCGGGACAGTCTAATGAGCAGTTCTTC.

The chain links TRBV19 to TRBJ2-3, with TRBD2 identical over 7 bases. After removal of 4 bases from V and 2 bases from J, the junction contained 9 bases not matched to a gene. Germline V gene sequence: CDR1 LNHDA, CDR2 SQIVND (reference sequence). This CDR3 spans 16 amino acids. The CDR3 DNA reads as TGTGCCAGTAGTACGGGTCCAGCGGGGAACACAGATACGCAGTATTTT. As protein: CASSTGPAGNTDTQYF.

This sequence joins TRBV28 and TRBJ1-5; TRBD1 aligns across 12 bases. Germline values: CDR1 MDHEN, CDR2 SYDVKM. This CDR3 spans 15 amino acids. V lost 4 bases and J lost 7; bases outside the gene matches: 5. In nucleotides, the CDR3 is TGTGCCAGCAGTTGGGGGACAGGGGGCTCACAGCCCCAGCATTTT. Translated, it gives CASSWGTGGSQPQHF.

This chain connects TRBV28 to TRBJ1-4, with 8 bases matching TRBD1. Germline V gene lookup returns CDR1 MDHEN and CDR2 SYDVKM. CDR3 length: 13 residues. J lost 5 bases, V lost 4 bases, and 0 bases had no gene match. The CDR3 sequence is CASSYRGNEKLFF. The CDR3 DNA reads as TGTGCCAGCAGTTACAGGGGGAATGAAAAACTGTTTTTT. The variable domain in full, completed from reference TRBV28 and TRBJ1-4, reads DVKVTQSSRYLVKRTGEKVFLECVQDMDHENMFWYRQDPGLGLRLIYFSYDVKMKEKGDIPEGYSVSREKKERFSLILESASTNQTSMYLCASSYRGNEKLFFGSGTQLSVL.

This chain links TRBV27 with TRBJ1-2, with unresolved D. The CDR3 totals 16 residues. V gave up 2 bases and J gave up 0 bases, with 13 bases separating them. Looked up from germline, CDR1 is MNHEY and CDR2 is SMNVEV (reference sequence). The CDR3: CASSLGQAPSNYGYTF. In nucleotides, the CDR3 is TGTGCCAGCAGTTTAGGGCAGGCTCCCTCTAACTATGGCTACACCTTC.

The chain links TRBV3-1 (or the pseudogene TRBV3-2) to TRBJ1-6; D gene uncertain. Trimming shortened V by 4 bases and J by 5 bases, and 9 bases separated the two germline ends. The CDR3 totals 14 residues. Germline-derived CDR1 and CDR2 are LGHDT and YNNKEL (reference sequence). The CDR3 region has the DNA TGTGCCAGCAGCCTGGGTAGCGATAATTCACCCCTCCACTTT. Translating gives CASSLGSDNSPLHF.

The genes are TRBV28 and TRBJ1-4; 9 bases map to TRBD1. V lost 3 bases, J lost 5 bases, and 7 bases stayed unmatched. This CDR3 is 16 amino acids long. Germline CDR1 is MDHEN and CDR2 is SYDVKM. CDR3 in amino acids: CASSFLGTGRNEKLFF. The DNA of the CDR3 is TGTGCCAGCAGTTTCCTCGGGACAGGGAGGAATGAAAAACTGTTTTTT.

The chain carries TRBV7-9 and TRBJ1-2; weak D call: TRBD1 (5 bases). The CDR3 runs to 14 residues. V lost 1 base to trimming and J lost 8 bases, with 14 bases between them. The germline V gene encodes CDR1 SEHNR and CDR2 FQNEAQ (reference sequence). The CDR3 bases are TGTGCCAGCAGCTTAGGACCCCAGGCAGGGGGCTACACCTTC. Translated: CASSLGPQAGGYTF.